Following are 10 T cell receptor beta chains from one sample sequenced in a study of tissue T cells after allogeneic stem cell transplantation. TCRdb's table, derived via immunoSEQ multiplex PCR, lists solely in-frame clones and lacks some. The sample gives some 22,000 clones, roughly 72% of which show up once; about 0.63% is in the top ten. Input material: spleen. These receptors came from a female BALB/c mouse in good health. The strain's MHC haplotype is H2-d.

This clone showed up just a few times. All gene names here are mouse names. The chain's CDR3 is CATGTGGYAEQFF. The DNA read from the CDR3 is TGTGCCACCGGGACAGGGGGCTATGCTGAGCAGTTC. The chain employs TRBV13-2 and TRBJ2-1; 11 nucleotides agree with TRBD1. The missing CDR3 end, 1 residue past where the read stops, is filled in from the germline J gene. V was pared by 9 bases and J by 3 bases, with 2 bases of the junction left unmatched. CDR1 is NNHNN, CDR2 SYGAGS, per germline (reference sequence). There are 13 residues in the CDR3.

Worth noting for this clone: The gene symbols are mouse symbols. The CDR3 is cut off 1 residue early in the read; its end comes from the germline J gene. The genes are TRBV19 and TRBJ1-4; weak D call: TRBD1 (6 bases). Deletions cut 0 bases from V and 5 bases from J, with 8 bases between. The CDR3 sequence is 14 residues long. Germline V gene sequence: CDR1 FNHDT, CDR2 SITEND (reference sequence). The chain's CDR3 is CASSIEGGNERLFF. The DNA read from the CDR3 is TGTGCCAGCAGTATAGAGGGGGGAAACGAAAGATTATTT.

This clone came up a few times. Gene names are the mouse ones. Coverage ceases 1 residue before the CDR3 finishes, and the germline J gene fills in the end. The rearrangement uses TRBV20 and TRBJ1-4; a weak D match, TRBD1 (5 bases). The germline gives CDR1 GFQATS, CDR2 STVNSAI. The CDR3 runs to 14 residues. V shed 0 bases and J shed 0 bases, with 5 bases lying between them. The covered CDR3 bases are TGTGGTGCTAGGGAGGGGGTTTCCAACGAAAGATTATTT. It encodes CGAREGVSNERLF. The entire CDR3 protein reads CGAREGVSNERLFF.

Comment on this clone: Mouse gene names and germline throughout. Coverage ceases 1 residue before the CDR3 finishes, and the germline J gene fills in the end. The rearrangement uses TRBV29 and TRBJ2-3, with a weak D call TRBD2 (7 bases). V lost 1 base and J lost 3, with 11 bases in between. The V gene's germline CDR1 is MSHET and CDR2 SYDVDS. The CDR3 loop spans 15 amino acids. CDR3 residues: CASSLLGGRAETLYF. Incomplete CDR3 DNA: TGTGCTAGCAGTTTATTGGGGGGCAGGGCAGAAACGCTGTAT.

For this clone: Germline and genes: mouse. The read gets to within 1 residue of the CDR3 end, and the germline J gene fills in the rest. The V and J genes are TRBV19 and TRBJ2-2, with TRBD2 identical over 11 bases. The CDR3 is 16 amino acids. Germline V gene data show CDR1 as FNHDT and CDR2 as SITEND (reference sequence). Germline trimming cut 2 bases from V and 1 base from J; bases unmatched to any gene: 1. The CDR3: CASSMTGGGNTGQLYF. The sequenced CDR3 bases are TGTGCCAGCAGTATGACTGGGGGGGGAAACACCGGGCAGCTCTAC.

A remark on this clone: Mouse gene names and germline throughout. The read gets to within 1 residue of the CDR3 end, and the germline J gene fills in the rest. This chain uses TRBV4 with TRBJ1-6; a possible D gene is TRBD1 (6 bases). TRBJ1-6 is an ORF, with its function uncertain. Germline V gives CDR1 LGHDT, CDR2 YNNKQL (reference sequence). The V end lost 5 bases, the J end lost 7 bases, and 12 bases lay between the germline ends. This CDR3 comprises 14 residues. The CDR3 DNA, read in part, is TGTGCCAGCAGCAACAGGGAGAGGAATTCGCCCCTCTAC. This encodes CASSNRERNSPLY. The whole CDR3 protein is CASSNRERNSPLYF.

This clone was picked up one time. Gene labels here are mouse ones. The read terminates 1 residue before the CDR3 end, so the remaining end is supplied by the germline J gene. The chain couples TRBV13-1 to TRBJ1-1, with D possibly TRBD1 on 6 matching bases. Germline V gives CDR1 NSHNY, CDR2 SYGAGN. With 3 bases removed from V and 7 bases from J, the gap between germline ends came to 19 bases. The CDR3 sequence is 15 residues long. The CDR3 is CASSARTEKGREVFF. Partial CDR3 DNA: TGTGCCAGCAGTGCCCGGACAGAAAAAGGGAGAGAAGTCTTC.

In the case of this clone: Each gene name is a mouse one. The read ends 1 residue early relative to the CDR3; the germline J gene fills the gap. This sample also contains other DNA sequences that code for the same CDR3. The chain couples TRBV20 to TRBJ2-5; the D is unclear. Deletions cut 2 bases from V and 2 bases from J, with 8 bases between. This CDR3 contains 13 residues. Germline values: CDR1 GFQATS, CDR2 STVNSAI. The CDR3 loop is CGARRGGQDTQYF. Incomplete CDR3 DNA: TGTGGTGCTAGGCGGGGAGGCCAAGACACCCAGTAC.

As concerns this clone: Gene labels here are mouse ones. The read stops 1 residue short of the end of the CDR3; the missing end is completed from the germline J gene. The rearrangement uses TRBV20 and TRBJ1-1; D unresolved. This CDR3 has 12 amino acids. The germline gives CDR1 GFQATS, CDR2 STVNSAI. The V end was cut by 1 base, the J end by 4 bases, with 7 bases between. Partial CDR3 DNA: TGTGGTGCTAGGGGTGTGGGCACAGAAGTCTTC. The encoded protein is CGARGVGTEVF. The whole CDR3 sequence is CGARGVGTEVFF.

Concerning this clone itself: Gene labels here are mouse ones. The read ends 1 residue shy of where the CDR3 ends; the end is completed using the germline J gene. The chain combines TRBV5 with TRBJ2-7, with 11 positions matching TRBD2. The CDR3 has 14 amino acids. Unmatched junction bases numbered 4, after V lost 2 bases and J lost 7 bases. The germline gives CDR1 LGHNA, CDR2 YNLKQL (reference sequence). The CDR3 region is CASSQTGGAGEQYF. The sequenced CDR3 bases are TGTGCCAGCAGCCAAACTGGGGGGGCGGGGGAACAGTAC.